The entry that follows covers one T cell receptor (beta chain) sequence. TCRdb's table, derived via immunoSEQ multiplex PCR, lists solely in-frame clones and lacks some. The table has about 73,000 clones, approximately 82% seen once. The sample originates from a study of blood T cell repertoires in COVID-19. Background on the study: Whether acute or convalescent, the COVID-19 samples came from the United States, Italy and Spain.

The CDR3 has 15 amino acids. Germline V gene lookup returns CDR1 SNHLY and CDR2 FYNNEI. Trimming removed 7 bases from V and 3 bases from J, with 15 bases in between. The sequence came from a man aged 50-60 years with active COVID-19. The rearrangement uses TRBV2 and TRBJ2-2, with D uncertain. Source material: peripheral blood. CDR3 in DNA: TGTGCCAGCACACGGCGGTACTTAGACACCGGGGAGCTGTTTTTT. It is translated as CASTRRYLDTGELFF.